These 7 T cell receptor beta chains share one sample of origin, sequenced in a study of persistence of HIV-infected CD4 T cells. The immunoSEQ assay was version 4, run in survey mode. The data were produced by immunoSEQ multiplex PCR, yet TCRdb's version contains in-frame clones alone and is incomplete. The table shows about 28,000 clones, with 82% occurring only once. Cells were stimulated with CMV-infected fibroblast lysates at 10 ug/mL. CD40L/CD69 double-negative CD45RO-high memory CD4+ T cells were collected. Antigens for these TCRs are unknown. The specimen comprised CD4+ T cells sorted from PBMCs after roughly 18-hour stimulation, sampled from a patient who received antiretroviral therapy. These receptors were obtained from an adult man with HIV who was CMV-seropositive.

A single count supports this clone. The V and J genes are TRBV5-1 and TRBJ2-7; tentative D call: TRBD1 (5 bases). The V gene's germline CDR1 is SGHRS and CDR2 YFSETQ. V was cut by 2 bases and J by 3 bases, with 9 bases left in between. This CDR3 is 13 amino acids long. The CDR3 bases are TGCGCCAGCAGCTTTTACCAGGGCTACGAGCAGTACTTC. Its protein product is CASSFYQGYEQYF.

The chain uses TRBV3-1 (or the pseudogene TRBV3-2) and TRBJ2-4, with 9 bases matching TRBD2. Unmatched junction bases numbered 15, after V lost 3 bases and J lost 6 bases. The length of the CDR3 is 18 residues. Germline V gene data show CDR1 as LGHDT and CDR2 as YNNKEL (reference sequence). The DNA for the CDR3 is TGTGCCAGCAGCCAGGGGAGGGGACTAGCACTAGAGGTAAACATTCAGTACTTC. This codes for CASSQGRGLALEVNIQYF.

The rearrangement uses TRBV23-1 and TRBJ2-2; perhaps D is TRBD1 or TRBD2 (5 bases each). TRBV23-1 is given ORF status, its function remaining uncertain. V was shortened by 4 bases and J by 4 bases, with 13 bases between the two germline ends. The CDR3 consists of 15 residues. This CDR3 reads CASSLRTGTTGELFF. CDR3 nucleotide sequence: TGCGCCAGCAGTCTGAGGACGGGGACCACCGGGGAGCTGTTTTTT.

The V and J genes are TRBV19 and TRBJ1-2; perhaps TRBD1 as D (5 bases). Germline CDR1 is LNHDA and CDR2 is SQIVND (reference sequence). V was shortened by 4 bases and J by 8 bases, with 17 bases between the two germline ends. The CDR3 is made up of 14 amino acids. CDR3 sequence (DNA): TGTGCCAGTAGTACACCGGGACTGGGTTTAGGCTACACCTTC. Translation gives CASSTPGLGLGYTF. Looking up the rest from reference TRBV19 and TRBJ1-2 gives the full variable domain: DGGITQSPKYLFRKEGQNVTLSCEQNLNHDAMYWYRQDPGQGLRLIYYSQIVNDFQKGDIAEGYSVSREKKESFPLTVTSAQKNPTAFYLCASSTPGLGLGYTFGSGTRLTVV.

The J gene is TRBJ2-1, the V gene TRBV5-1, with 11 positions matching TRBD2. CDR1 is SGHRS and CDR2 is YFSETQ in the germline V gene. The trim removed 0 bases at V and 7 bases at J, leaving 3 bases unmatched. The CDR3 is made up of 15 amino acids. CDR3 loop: CASSLALAGGNEQFF. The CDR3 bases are TGCGCCAGCAGCTTGGCTCTAGCGGGGGGAAATGAGCAGTTCTTC.

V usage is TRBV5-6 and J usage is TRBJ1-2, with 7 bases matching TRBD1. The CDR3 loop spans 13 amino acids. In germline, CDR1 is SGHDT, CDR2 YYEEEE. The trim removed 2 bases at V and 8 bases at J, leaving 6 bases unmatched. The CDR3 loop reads CASSLRQGGGYTF. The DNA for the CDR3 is TGTGCCAGCAGCTTACGACAGGGCGGGGGCTACACCTTC.

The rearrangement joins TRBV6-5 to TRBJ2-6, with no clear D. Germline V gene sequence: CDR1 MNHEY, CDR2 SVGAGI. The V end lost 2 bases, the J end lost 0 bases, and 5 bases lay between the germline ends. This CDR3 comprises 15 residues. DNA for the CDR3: TGTGCCAGCAGTTACAGACGCTCTGGGGCCAACGTCCTGACTTTC. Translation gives CASSYRRSGANVLTF.